This T cell receptor beta chain was found in a study of cytomegalovirus exposure and HLA in healthy donors. The germline V and J ends were trimmed by 1 base and 8 bases, with 11 bases remaining between them. This CDR3 has 13 amino acids. CDR1 and CDR2 from the germline V gene are MDHEN and SYDVKM. Amplification used 60 Vbeta primers and 13 Jbeta primers. Some clones are missing from TCRdb's copy, which holds only in-frame ones; the method was immunoSEQ multiplex PCR. The sample has around 190,000 clones; 65% to 85% are singletons. This chain links TRBV28 with TRBJ1-2; D is unresolved. The sequenced material came from PBMCs. This sequence originates from a woman aged 25-40 years in good health and CMV-seronegative. CDR3 region: CASSLFQAGGYTF. The CDR3 DNA follows: TGTGCCAGCAGTTTATTCCAGGCGGGGGGCTACACCTTC.